The clone carrying this T cell receptor beta chain came up many times. The target antigen is unknown. Amplification of TCR beta CDR3 regions was performed using RNA transcripts as template. A first-round RT-PCR of the TCR CDR3 used the HTBI primer set. MiXCR, applied by TCRdb to the multiplex PCR reads, yields one record per CDR3 protein. The data hold about 560,000 distinct CDR3 sequences, with 16% observed a single time. The definition of stable Graves' hyperthyroidism was no ophthalmopathy progression within 18 months. Source material for PBMCs was more than 9.5 ml fresh peripheral blood. This specimen belongs to a study of T cells in Graves' hyperthyroidism and ophthalmopathy. The study, taken as a whole, reports: Appearing also in blood were most of the thyroid clonotypes expanded above 0.001. Median prediction lead before ophthalmopathy onset was roughly 6 months with the model.

The sequenced material came from blood. The TCR comes from a woman under 30 with Graves' hyperthyroidism.

CDR3 region: CASSSGGYTF. In nucleotides, the CDR3 is TGTGCCAGCAGCTCTGGTGGCTACACCTTC. V gene TRBV28 combines with J gene TRBJ1-2; D is unresolved. This CDR3 region has 10 residues. Trimming left V 6 bases short and J 7 bases short, with 6 bases between. The V gene's germline CDR1 is MDHEN and CDR2 SYDVKM.